What follows describes a single T cell receptor beta chain. No antigen is known for it. The use of a sample-barcoded 5' primer and a J-beta primer mix characterized a second PCR of about 7 to 12 cycles. Template switching added a 12-random-nucleotide identifier to every cDNA molecule. Per-sample output comprised a minimum of 2.5 million paired-end reads containing CDR3. TCRdb reprocessed the 5' RACE reads with MiXCR, giving one entry per CDR3 protein. The data contain about 1,000,000 distinct CDR3 sequences, 40% to 50% of them seen just once; the ten biggest clones take up under 20%. The data belong to a study of blood T cells in healthy people across ages. The study's findings and limits: Long-lived and aged donors differed, with more naive CD4+ cells and higher diversity in the long-lived.

The total RNA that was extracted per sample amounted to at least 5.5 micrograms. The germline CDR1 and CDR2 sequences are SQVTM and ANQGSEA. Trimming shortened V by 1 base and J by 5 bases, and 14 bases separated the two germline ends. This CDR3 is built from 14 residues. The chain combines TRBV29-1 with TRBJ1-1; D might be TRBD1 (5 bases). The sample consisted of blood. The clonotype originates from a woman aged 55-69 years in good health. The CDR3 DNA follows: TGCAGCGTTGAAGTCTTGGGGCTTGGGACTGAAGCTTTCTTT. Translating it yields CSVEVLGLGTEAFF.